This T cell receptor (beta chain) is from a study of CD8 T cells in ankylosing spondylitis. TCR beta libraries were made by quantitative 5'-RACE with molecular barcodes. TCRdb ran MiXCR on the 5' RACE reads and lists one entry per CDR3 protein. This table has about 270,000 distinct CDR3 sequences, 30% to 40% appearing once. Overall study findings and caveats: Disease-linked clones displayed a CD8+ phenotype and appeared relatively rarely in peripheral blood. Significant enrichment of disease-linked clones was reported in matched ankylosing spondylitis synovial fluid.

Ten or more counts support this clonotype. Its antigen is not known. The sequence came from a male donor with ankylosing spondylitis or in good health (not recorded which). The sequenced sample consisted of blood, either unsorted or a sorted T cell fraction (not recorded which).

The CDR3 loop is CASSERGRSPLHF. CDR3 nucleotides: TGTGCCAGCAGCGAGAGAGGGAGATCACCCCTCCACTTT. The chain uses TRBV6-1 and TRBJ1-6, with D unresolved. The CDR3 contains 13 residues. Looked up from germline, CDR1 is MNHNS and CDR2 is SASEGT. V gave up 6 bases and J gave up 10 bases, with 13 bases separating them.